At least ten counts were recorded for the clone carrying this T cell receptor beta chain. The antigen is not known. The CDR3 regions of TCR beta were amplified from RNA transcripts. With the HTBI primer set, the TCR CDR3 went through a first round of RT-PCR. TCRdb re-called the multiplex PCR reads through MiXCR, storing one row per CDR3 protein. The data hold hundreds of thousands of distinct CDR3 sequences, with 45% observed a single time. This entry comes from a study of T cells in Graves' hyperthyroidism and ophthalmopathy. Study-wide points: By a 13 V-J model, ophthalmopathy was set apart from stable hyperthyroidism. Peripheral blood also featured most of the thyroid clonotypes expanded above 0.001. It was a median around 6 months before onset that the model predicted ophthalmopathy.

CDR1 and CDR2 from the germline V gene are SGHDT and YYEEEE. V was clipped by 1 base and J by 8 bases, with 12 bases between them. This CDR3 is built from 13 residues. The receptor was derived from an adult man with Graves' disease, either hyperthyroidism or ophthalmopathy (not recorded which). The sample comprised peripheral blood or thyroid tissue (not recorded which). This chain uses TRBV5-6 with TRBJ1-2; D remains ambiguous. The CDR3 coding sequence is TGTGCCAGCAGCTTGCCGTCATCGGGCGGCTACACCTTC. Its protein product is CASSLPSSGGYTF.